This TCR beta chain was recovered during a study of T cells in localized non-small cell lung cancer. Study-wide points: Sequencing covered just one tumor region, so heterogeneity cannot be ruled out. Detection in adjacent lung was observed for a median 57 of the top 100 tumor clones. Higher T cell density in the blood was associated with longer overall survival, whereas higher adjacent-lung clonality associated with shorter survival. Uninvolved adjacent lung had higher T cell clonality than tumor and all other tissues.

The V gene's germline CDR1 is SEHNR and CDR2 FQNEAQ (reference sequence). The CDR3 runs to 12 residues. The V gene lost 2 bases and the J gene lost 5 bases, with 7 bases spanning the gap. Libraries were prepared by immunoSEQ multiplex PCR; TCRdb keeps only in-frame clonotypes and omits some of them. The table has 70,000 to 90,000 clones, 75% to 85% seen once; the top ten hold 9.5%. On this clone itself: What it recognizes is unknown.

Material: peripheral blood, obtained before any cancer treatment. The sequence came from a female donor older than 55 with stage I lung adenocarcinoma. The genes are TRBV7-9 and TRBJ2-7; no definite D call. CDR3 nucleotides: TGTGCCAGCAGCTTAATAAGCAACGAGCAGTACTTC. Amino acids: CASSLISNEQYF.